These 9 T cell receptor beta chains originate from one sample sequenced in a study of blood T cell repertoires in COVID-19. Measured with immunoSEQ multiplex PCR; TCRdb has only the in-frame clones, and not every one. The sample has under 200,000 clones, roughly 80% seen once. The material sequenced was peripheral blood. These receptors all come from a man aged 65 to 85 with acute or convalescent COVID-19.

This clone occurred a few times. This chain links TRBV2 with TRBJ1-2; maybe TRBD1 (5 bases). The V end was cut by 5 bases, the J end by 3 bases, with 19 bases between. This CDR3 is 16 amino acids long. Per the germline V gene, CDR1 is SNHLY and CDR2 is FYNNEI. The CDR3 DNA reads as TGTGCCAGCAGTCCGACAGACACTGTAGAGCACTATGGCTACACCTTC. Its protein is CASSPTDTVEHYGYTF.

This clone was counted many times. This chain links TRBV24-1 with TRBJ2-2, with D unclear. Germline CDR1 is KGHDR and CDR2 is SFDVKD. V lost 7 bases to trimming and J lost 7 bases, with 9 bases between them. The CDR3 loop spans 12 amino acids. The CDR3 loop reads CATSLTYGELFF. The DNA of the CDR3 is TGTGCCACCAGCCTGACTTACGGGGAGCTGTTTTTT.

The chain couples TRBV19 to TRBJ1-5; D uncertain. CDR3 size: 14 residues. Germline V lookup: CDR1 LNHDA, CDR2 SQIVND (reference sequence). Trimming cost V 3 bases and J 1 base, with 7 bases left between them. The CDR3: CASSIPGSNQPQHF. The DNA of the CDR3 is TGTGCCAGTAGTATCCCAGGAAGCAATCAGCCCCAGCATTTT. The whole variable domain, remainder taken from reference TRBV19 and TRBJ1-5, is DGGITQSPKYLFRKEGQNVTLSCEQNLNHDAMYWYRQDPGQGLRLIYYSQIVNDFQKGDIAEGYSVSREKKESFPLTVTSAQKNPTAFYLCASSIPGSNQPQHFGDGTRLSIL.

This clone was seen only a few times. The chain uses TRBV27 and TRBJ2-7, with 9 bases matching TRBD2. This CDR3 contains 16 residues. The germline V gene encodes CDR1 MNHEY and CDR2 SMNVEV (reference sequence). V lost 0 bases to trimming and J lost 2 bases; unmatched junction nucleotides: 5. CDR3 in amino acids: CASSLSGLALTYEQYF. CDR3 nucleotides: TGTGCCAGCAGTTTATCCGGACTAGCGCTGACCTACGAGCAGTACTTC.

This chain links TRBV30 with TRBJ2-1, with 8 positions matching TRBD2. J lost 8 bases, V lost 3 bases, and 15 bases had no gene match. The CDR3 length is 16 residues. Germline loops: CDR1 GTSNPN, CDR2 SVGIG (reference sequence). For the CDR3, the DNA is TGTGCCTGGAGCTCCACCGGGACTAGAGGGTCCGATGAGCAGTTCTTC. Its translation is CAWSSTGTRGSDEQFF.

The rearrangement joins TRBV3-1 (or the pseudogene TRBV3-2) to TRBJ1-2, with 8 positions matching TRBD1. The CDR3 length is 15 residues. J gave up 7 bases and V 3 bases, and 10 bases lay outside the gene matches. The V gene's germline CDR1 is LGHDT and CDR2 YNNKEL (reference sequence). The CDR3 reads CASSQNQGATSGYTF. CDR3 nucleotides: TGTGCCAGCAGCCAGAACCAGGGGGCCACAAGTGGCTACACCTTC.

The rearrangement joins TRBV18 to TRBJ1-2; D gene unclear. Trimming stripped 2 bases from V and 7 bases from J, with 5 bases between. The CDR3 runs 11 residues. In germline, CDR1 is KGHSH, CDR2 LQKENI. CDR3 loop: CASSPEVGYTF. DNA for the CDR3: TGTGCCAGCTCACCAGAGGTTGGCTACACCTTC. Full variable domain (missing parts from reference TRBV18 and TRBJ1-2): NAGVMQNPRHLVRRRGQEARLRCSPMKGHSHVYWYRQLPEEGLKFMVYLQKENIIDESGMPKERFSAEFPKEGPSILRIQQVVRGDSAAYFCASSPEVGYTFGSGTRLTVV.

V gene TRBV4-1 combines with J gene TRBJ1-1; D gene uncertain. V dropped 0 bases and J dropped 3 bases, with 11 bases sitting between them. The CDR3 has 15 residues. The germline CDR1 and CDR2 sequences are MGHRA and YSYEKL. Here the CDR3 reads CASSQDGGSDTEAFF. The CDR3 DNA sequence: TGCGCCAGCAGCCAAGATGGAGGTTCGGACACTGAAGCTTTCTTT.

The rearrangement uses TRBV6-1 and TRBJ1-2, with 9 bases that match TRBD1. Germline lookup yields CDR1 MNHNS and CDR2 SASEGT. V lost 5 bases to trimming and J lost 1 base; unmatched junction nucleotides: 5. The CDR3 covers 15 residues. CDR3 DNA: TGTGCCAGCAGTAGAGGACAGGGGATTAACTATGGCTACACCTTC. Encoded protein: CASSRGQGINYGYTF.